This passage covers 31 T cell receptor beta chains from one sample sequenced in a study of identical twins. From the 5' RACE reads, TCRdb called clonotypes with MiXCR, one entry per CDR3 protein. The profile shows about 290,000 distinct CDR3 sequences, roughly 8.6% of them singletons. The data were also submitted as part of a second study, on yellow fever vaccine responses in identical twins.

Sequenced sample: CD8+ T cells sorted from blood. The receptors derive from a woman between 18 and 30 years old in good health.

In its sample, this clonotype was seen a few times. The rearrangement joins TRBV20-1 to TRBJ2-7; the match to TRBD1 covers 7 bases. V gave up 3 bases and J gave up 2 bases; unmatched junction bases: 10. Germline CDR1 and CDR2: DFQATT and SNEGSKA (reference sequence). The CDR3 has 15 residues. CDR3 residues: CSARGRTGLAYEQYF. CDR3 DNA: TGCAGTGCTAGGGGCCGGACAGGCTTGGCCTACGAGCAGTACTTC.

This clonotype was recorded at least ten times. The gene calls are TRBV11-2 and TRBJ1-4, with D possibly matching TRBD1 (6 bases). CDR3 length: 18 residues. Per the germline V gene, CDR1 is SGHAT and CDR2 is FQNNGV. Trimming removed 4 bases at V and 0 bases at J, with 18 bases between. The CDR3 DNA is TGTGCCAGCAGCTCTAAAGAGCCGACAGGATCAACTAATGAAAAACTGTTTTTT. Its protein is CASSSKEPTGSTNEKLFF.

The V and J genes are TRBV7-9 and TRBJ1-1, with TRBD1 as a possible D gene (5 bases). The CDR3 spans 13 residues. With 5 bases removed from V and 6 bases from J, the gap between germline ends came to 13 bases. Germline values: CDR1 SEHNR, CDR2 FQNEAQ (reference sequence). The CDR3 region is CASSIPGGAEAFF. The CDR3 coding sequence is TGTGCCAGCAGCATCCCTGGAGGGGCTGAAGCTTTCTTT.

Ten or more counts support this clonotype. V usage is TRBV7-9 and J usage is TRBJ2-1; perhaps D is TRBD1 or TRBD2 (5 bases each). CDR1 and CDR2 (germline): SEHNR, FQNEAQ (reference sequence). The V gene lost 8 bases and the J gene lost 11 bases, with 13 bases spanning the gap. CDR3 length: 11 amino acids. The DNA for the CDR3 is TGTGCCAGCCCCTTGGGGGATAAGCAGTTCTTC. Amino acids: CASPLGDKQFF.

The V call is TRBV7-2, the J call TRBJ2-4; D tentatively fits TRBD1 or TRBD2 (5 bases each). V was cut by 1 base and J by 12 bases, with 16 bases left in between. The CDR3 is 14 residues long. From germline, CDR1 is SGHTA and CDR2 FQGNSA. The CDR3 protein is CASSLVGTGIHQYF. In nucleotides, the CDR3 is TGTGCCAGCAGCTTAGTCGGGACCGGGATCCATCAGTACTTC. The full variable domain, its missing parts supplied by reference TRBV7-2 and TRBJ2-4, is GAGVSQSPSNKVTEKGKDVELRCDPISGHTALYWYRQSLGQGLEFLIYFQGNSAPDKSGLPSDRFSAERTGGSVSTLTIQRTQQEDSAVYLCASSLVGTGIHQYFGAGTRLSVL.

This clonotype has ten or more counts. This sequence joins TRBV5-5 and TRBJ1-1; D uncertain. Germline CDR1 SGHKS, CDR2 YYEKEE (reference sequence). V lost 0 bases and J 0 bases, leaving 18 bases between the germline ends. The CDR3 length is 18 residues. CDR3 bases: TGTGCCAGCAGCTTGGAAAAGGTTTCGAAGGGTTTGAACACTGAAGCTTTCTTT. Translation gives CASSLEKVSKGLNTEAFF.

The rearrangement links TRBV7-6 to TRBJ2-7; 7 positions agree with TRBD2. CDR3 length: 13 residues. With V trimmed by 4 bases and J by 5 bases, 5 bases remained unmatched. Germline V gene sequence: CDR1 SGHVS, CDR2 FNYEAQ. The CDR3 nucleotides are TGTGCCAGCAGCTGGGGGGGTTTCAACGAGCAGTACTTC. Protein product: CASSWGGFNEQYF.

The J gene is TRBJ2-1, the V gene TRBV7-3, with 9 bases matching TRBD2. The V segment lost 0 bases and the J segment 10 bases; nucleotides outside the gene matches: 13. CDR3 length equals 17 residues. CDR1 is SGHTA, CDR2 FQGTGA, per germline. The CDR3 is CASSLTRGGGPGAEQFF. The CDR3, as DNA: TGTGCCAGCAGCTTAACACGCGGGGGGGGCCCCGGAGCAGAGCAGTTCTTC.

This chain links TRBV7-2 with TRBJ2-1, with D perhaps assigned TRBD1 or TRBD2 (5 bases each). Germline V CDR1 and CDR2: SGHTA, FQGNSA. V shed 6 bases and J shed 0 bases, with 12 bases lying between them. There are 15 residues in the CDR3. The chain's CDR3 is CASRQDSDSYNEQFF. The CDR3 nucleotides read TGTGCCAGCAGACAGGACTCCGACTCCTACAATGAGCAGTTCTTC.

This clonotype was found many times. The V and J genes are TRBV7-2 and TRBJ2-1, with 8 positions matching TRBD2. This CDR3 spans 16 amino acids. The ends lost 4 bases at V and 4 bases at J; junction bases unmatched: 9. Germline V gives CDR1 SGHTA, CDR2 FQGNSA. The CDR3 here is CASSSYGGAAYNEQFF. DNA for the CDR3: TGTGCCAGCAGCTCCTACGGGGGGGCCGCTTACAATGAGCAGTTCTTC.

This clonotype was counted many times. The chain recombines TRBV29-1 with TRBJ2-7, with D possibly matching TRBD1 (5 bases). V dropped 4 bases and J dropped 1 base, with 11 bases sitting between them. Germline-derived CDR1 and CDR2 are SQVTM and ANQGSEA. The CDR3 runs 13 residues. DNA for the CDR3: TGCAGCGTTGCCCCCGACAGTTCCTACGAGCAGTACTTC. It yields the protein CSVAPDSSYEQYF.

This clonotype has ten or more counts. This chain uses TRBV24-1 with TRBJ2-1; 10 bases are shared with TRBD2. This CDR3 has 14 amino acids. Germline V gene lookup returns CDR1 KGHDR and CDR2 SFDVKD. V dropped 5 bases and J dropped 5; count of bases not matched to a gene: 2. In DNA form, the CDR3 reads TGTGCCACCAGTGCCAGCGGGGGGGACAATGAGCAGTTCTTC. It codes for CATSASGGDNEQFF.

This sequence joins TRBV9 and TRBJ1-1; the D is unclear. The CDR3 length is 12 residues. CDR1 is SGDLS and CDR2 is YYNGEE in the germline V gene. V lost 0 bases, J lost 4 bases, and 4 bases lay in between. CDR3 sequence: CASSVVPTEAFF. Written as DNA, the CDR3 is TGTGCCAGCAGCGTAGTCCCCACTGAAGCTTTCTTT.

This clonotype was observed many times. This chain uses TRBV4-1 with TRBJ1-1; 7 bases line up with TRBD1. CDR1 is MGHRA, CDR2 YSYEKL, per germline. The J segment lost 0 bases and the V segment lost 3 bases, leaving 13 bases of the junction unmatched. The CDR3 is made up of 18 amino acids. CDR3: CASSHLRGEGGMNTEAFF. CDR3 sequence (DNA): TGCGCCAGCAGCCACCTCAGGGGTGAAGGGGGCATGAACACTGAAGCTTTCTTT.

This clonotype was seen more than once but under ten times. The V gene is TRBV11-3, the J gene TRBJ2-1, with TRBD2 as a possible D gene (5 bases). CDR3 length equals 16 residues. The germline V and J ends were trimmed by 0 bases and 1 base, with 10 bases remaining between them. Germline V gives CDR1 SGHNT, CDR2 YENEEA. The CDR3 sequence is CASSLDPGSSYNEQFF. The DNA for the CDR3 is TGTGCCAGCAGCTTAGATCCGGGGAGTTCCTACAATGAGCAGTTCTTC.

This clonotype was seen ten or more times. The CDR3 reads CASSQDLFGASEQFF. The CDR3 DNA follows: TGTGCCAGCAGCCAAGATCTCTTTGGAGCTAGTGAGCAGTTCTTC. This chain connects TRBV4-2 to TRBJ2-1; D unresolved. The CDR3 is 15 residues long. The V end lost 0 bases, the J end lost 9 bases, and 15 bases lay between the germline ends. CDR1 and CDR2 from the germline V gene are LGHNA and YNFKEQ.

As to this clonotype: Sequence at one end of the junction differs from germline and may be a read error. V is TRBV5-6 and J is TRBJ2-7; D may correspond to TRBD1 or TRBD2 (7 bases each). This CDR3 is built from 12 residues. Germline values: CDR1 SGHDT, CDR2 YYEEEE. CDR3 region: CASSPAGDRVDF. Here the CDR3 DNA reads TGTGCCAGCAGCCCGGCGGGGGACAGAGTCGACTTC.

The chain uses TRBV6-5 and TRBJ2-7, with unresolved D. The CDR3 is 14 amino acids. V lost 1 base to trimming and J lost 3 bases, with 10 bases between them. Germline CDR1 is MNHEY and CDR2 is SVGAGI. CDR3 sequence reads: CASSYFSTGYEQYF. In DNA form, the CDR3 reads TGTGCCAGCAGTTACTTCTCAACGGGCTACGAGCAGTACTTC.

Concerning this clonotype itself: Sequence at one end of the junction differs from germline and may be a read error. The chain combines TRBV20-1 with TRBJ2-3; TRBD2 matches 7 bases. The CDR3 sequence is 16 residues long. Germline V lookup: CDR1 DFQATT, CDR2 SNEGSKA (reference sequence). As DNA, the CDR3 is TGCTGTGCTAGAGATGTTTCGGCGGGAGAGACAGATACGCAGTATTTT. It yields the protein CCARDVSAGETDTQYF.

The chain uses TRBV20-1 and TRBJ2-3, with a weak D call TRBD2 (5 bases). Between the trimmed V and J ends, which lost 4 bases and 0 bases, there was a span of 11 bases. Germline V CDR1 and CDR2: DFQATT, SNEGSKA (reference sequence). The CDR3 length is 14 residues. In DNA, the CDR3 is TGCAGTGCTACACCCGGGGATAGCACAGATACGCAGTATTTT. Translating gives CSATPGDSTDTQYF.

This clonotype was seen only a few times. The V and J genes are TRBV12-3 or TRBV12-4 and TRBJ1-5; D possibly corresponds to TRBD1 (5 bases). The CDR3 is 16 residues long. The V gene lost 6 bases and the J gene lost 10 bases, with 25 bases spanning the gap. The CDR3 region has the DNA TGTGCCAGCAGCCCAGGCCCCGGGGCCTTGAGGCACCCCCAGCATTTT. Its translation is CASSPGPGALRHPQHF.

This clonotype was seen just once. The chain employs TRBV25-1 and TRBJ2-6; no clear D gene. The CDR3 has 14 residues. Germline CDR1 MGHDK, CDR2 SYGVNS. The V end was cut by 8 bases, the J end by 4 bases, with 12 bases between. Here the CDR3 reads CASLGPVGANVLTF. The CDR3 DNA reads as TGTGCCAGCCTTGGTCCTGTCGGGGCCAACGTCCTGACTTTC. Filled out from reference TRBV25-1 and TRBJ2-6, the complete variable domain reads EADIYQTPRYLVIGTGKKITLECSQTMGHDKMYWYQQDPGMELHLIHYSYGVNSTEKGDLSSESTVSRIRTEHFPLTLESARPSHTSQYLCASLGPVGANVLTFGAGSRLTVL.

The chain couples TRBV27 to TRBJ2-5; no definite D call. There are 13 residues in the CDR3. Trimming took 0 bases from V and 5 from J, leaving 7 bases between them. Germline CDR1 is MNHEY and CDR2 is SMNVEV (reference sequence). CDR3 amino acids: CASSLSIMETQYF. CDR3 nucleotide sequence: TGTGCCAGCAGTTTATCGATCATGGAGACCCAGTACTTC.

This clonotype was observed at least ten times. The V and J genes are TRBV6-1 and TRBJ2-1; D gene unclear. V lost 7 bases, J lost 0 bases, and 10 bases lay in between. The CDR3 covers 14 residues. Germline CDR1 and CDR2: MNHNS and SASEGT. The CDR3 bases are TGTGCCAGCACCGGCGTAGCCTCCTACAATGAGCAGTTCTTC. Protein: CASTGVASYNEQFF.

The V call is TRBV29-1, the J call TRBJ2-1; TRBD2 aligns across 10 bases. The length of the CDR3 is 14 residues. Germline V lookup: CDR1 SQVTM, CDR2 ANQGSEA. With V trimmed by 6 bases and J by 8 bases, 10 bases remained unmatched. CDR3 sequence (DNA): TGCAGCGTCTTACTAGCGGGAATATACTATGAGCAGTTCTTC. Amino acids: CSVLLAGIYYEQFF.

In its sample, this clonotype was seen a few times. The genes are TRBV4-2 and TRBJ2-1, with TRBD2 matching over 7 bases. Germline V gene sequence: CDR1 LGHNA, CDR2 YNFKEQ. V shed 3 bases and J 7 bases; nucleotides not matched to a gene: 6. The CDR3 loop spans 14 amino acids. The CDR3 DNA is TGTGCCAGCAGCCAGGGGGAGGGCCGGAATGAGCAGTTCTTC. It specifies CASSQGEGRNEQFF.

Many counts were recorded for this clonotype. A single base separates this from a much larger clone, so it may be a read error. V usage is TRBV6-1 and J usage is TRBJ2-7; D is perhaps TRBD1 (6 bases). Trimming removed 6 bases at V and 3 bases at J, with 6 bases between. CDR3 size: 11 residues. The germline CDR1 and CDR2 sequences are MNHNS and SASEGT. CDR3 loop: CASRQGYEQYF. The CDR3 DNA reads TGTGCCAGCAGACAGGGCTACGAGCAGTACTTC.

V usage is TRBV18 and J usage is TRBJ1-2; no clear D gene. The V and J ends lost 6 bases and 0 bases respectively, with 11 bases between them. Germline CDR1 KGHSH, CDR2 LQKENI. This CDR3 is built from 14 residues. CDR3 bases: TGTGCCAGCTCGCCCCGACTCGCTAACTATGGCTACACCTTC. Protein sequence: CASSPRLANYGYTF.

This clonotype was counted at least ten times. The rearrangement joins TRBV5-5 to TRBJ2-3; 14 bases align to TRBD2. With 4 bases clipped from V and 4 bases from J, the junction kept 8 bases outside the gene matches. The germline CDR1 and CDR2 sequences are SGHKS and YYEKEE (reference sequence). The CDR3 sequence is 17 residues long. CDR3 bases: TGTGCCAGCAGCCGAGGGGGACTAGCGGGAGTTTCAGATACGCAGTATTTT. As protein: CASSRGGLAGVSDTQYF.

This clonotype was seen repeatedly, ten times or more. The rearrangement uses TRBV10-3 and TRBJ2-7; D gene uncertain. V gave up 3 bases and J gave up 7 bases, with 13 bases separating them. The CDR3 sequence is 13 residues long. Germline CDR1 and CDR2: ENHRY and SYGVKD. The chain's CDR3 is CAISDPVVREQYF. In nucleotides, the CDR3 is TGTGCCATCAGTGACCCAGTGGTGCGGGAGCAGTACTTC.

CDR3 sequence (DNA): TGTGCCAGCAGTGAGGGGCTCCGCGAGACCCAGTACTTC. Protein sequence: CASSEGLRETQYF. This chain uses TRBV25-1 with TRBJ2-5, with D tentatively TRBD1 (5 bases). CDR1 is MGHDK, CDR2 SYGVNS, per germline. Trimming removed 3 bases from V and 5 bases from J, with 10 bases in between. This CDR3 has 13 residues. The whole variable domain, filled in from reference TRBV25-1 and TRBJ2-5, reads EADIYQTPRYLVIGTGKKITLECSQTMGHDKMYWYQQDPGMELHLIHYSYGVNSTEKGDLSSESTVSRIRTEHFPLTLESARPSHTSQYLCASSEGLRETQYFGPGTRLLVL.